This T cell receptor (beta chain) is drawn from a study of cytomegalovirus exposure and HLA in healthy donors. V shed 0 bases, J shed 4 bases, and the junction held 10 bases outside the gene matches. Looked up from germline, CDR1 is MGHRA and CDR2 is YSYEKL. The CDR3 covers 18 residues. Assay: immunoSEQ multiplex PCR; the TCRdb copy retains only in-frame clones and omits some. The table has 170,000 or so clones, approximately 84% seen once. The sequenced material came from PBMCs. This TCR came from a woman aged 18-30 years in good health and CMV-seropositive. The chain is built from TRBV4-1 and TRBJ2-2; 8 bases are a match to TRBD2. In DNA, the CDR3 is TGCGCCAGCAGCCAAGATCATCCAGCGGGGGAAGTCACCGGGGAGCTGTTTTTT. It specifies CASSQDHPAGEVTGELFF.